The present TCR beta chain was sequenced within a study of cytomegalovirus exposure and HLA in healthy donors. Study as a whole: Among the 300 to 450 genotyped donors, about 81% were placed in the Caucasian-associated ancestry cluster.

The CDR3 contains 14 residues. Germline CDR1 reads SEHNR; CDR2 reads FQNEAQ (reference sequence). The V end lost 7 bases, the J end lost 0 bases, and 11 bases lay between the germline ends. This clone showed up just a few times. PCR primers comprised 60 Vbeta and 13 Jbeta primers. Methods used by the authors: Later reanalysis found 70 million to 95 million unique TCR beta chains, 9 million to 12 million of them shared. Here immunoSEQ multiplex PCR was the method, and the copy in TCRdb shows in-frame clones only, minus some. Clone size and V and J calls were adopted from that table, with D and trimming inferred from the DNA. The sample shows under 80,000 clones, 65% to 70% of them seen only once.

The chain couples TRBV7-9 to TRBJ2-3, with D uncertain. The clonotype was recovered from a woman aged 25 to 39 in good health and CMV-seronegative. Sequencing used PBMCs. This chain's CDR3 is CASTPTSSTDTQYF. The CDR3 nucleotides read TGTGCCAGCACCCCGACTTCTAGCACAGATACGCAGTATTTT.